These 30 T cell receptor beta chains originate from one sample sequenced in a study of human T cells and chemical hapten exposure. Time point of the sample: pre-sensitization, week 0. Indicated treatment: therapeutic diphenylcyclopropenone sensitization with weekly scalp DPC. TCRdb processed the RACE reads anew with MiXCR; each CDR3 protein has one entry. Of about 380,000 distinct CDR3 sequences in the sample, 4.5% to 5.5% were seen once. The starting material was whole blood, obtained in connection with sensitization to the hapten diphenylcyclopropenone (DPC). Receptor source: a woman aged 50 to 60 with alopecia areata. Some clones in this sample may be carry-over from other donors' samples.

The table lists this clonotype with a few counts. The chain links TRBV11-3 to TRBJ2-2; D remains ambiguous. V lost 2 bases and J 3 bases, leaving 16 bases between the germline ends. CDR1 and CDR2 from the germline V gene are SGHNT and YENEEA. CDR3 size: 17 residues. The CDR3 region is CASSLKKPFEDTGELFF. DNA of the CDR3: TGTGCCAGCAGCTTAAAGAAGCCCTTTGAGGACACCGGGGAGCTGTTTTTT.

This clonotype was picked up many times. The chain is built from TRBV6-2 or TRBV6-3 and TRBJ2-1, with a tentative D call TRBD2 (5 bases). Germline lookup yields CDR1 MNHEY and CDR2 SVGEGT. The germline V and J ends were trimmed by 2 bases and 12 bases, with 14 bases remaining between them. The CDR3 length is 13 residues. CDR3 in amino acids: CASSYPGFGRQFF. Written as DNA, the CDR3 is TGTGCCAGCAGTTACCCGGGGTTTGGGAGGCAGTTCTTC.

A few counts support this clonotype. CDR3 nucleotide sequence: TGTGCCAGCAGCTTAGGACTAGCGGAGACCACAGATACGCAGTATTTT. This gives the protein CASSLGLAETTDTQYF. This chain connects TRBV9 to TRBJ2-3; 10 bases are shared with TRBD2. CDR1 and CDR2 (germline): SGDLS, YYNGEE. The ends lost 4 bases at V and 2 bases at J; junction bases unmatched: 7. CDR3 length: 16 amino acids.

This clonotype appeared a few times. The V and J genes are TRBV20-1 and TRBJ2-1, with 8 positions matching TRBD2. Germline values: CDR1 DFQATT, CDR2 SNEGSKA (reference sequence). V shed 5 bases, J shed 3 bases, and the junction held 3 bases outside the gene matches. This CDR3 spans 13 amino acids. CDR3 loop: CSAAGTSYNEQFF. The CDR3 nucleotides read TGCAGTGCTGCCGGGACTAGCTACAATGAGCAGTTCTTC.

This clonotype came up many times. The rearrangement joins TRBV10-1 to TRBJ2-7; possibly TRBD2 for D (5 bases). Trimming removed 3 bases at V and 6 bases at J, with 9 bases between. From germline, CDR1 is WNHNN and CDR2 SYGVQD (reference sequence). This CDR3 has 12 amino acids. In DNA, the CDR3 is TGCGCCAGCAGTGATCGGGGATCCGAGCAGTACTTC. Its translation: CASSDRGSEQYF.

The chain links TRBV6-2 or TRBV6-3 to TRBJ2-1; TRBD1 aligns across 7 bases. This CDR3 contains 14 residues. Unmatched junction bases numbered 4, after V lost 5 bases and J lost 3 bases. Germline lookup yields CDR1 MNHEY and CDR2 SVGEGT. The CDR3 sequence: CASSRRGLYNEQFF. CDR3 nucleotides: TGTGCCAGCAGTCGTAGGGGGCTCTACAATGAGCAGTTCTTC.

This clonotype was seen a handful of times. This sequence joins TRBV11-1 and TRBJ1-2; TRBD1 might be the D (5 bases). Germline CDR1 is SGHAT and CDR2 is FQDESV (reference sequence). The V gene lost 4 bases and the J gene lost 12 bases, with 18 bases spanning the gap. The CDR3 is made up of 13 amino acids. The DNA of the CDR3 is TGTGCCAGCAGCTGGGGGGACGGCTTCTTCCACACCTTC. It specifies CASSWGDGFFHTF.

This clonotype occurred a few times. Germline and junction disagree at one end, which may indicate a read error. V usage is TRBV6-6 and J usage is TRBJ2-5; the match to TRBD1 covers 11 bases. CDR3 size: 14 residues. Germline V gene data show CDR1 as MNHNY and CDR2 as SVGAGI (reference sequence). CDR3 protein: CASSVDRGQGTQYF. In DNA, the CDR3 is TGTGCCAGCAGTGTGGACAGGGGGCAAGGGACCCAGTACTTC.

Ten or more counts support this clonotype. The chain recombines TRBV4-1 with TRBJ2-7, with D unclear. Trimming removed 0 bases at V and 0 bases at J, with 9 bases between. The germline V gene has CDR1 MGHRA and CDR2 YSYEKL. The CDR3 is 15 amino acids. The CDR3 nucleotides are TGCGCCAGCAGCCAAGATCCGGCTCTCTCCTACGAGCAGTACTTC. Protein product: CASSQDPALSYEQYF.

The chain recombines TRBV6-5 with TRBJ2-1, with a tentative D call TRBD2 (7 bases). The length of the CDR3 is 16 residues. Germline CDR1 is MNHEY and CDR2 is SVGAGI. V was pared by 2 bases and J by 1 base, with 12 bases between. Written as DNA, the CDR3 is TGTGCCAGCAGTTACGGGGGGGGCCTGTCCTACAATGAGCAGTTCTTC. It translates to CASSYGGGLSYNEQFF.

In its sample, this clonotype was seen a few times. The J gene is TRBJ2-1, the V gene TRBV7-2; possible D gene TRBD1, 5 bases. The germline V and J ends were trimmed by 5 bases and 9 bases, with 11 bases remaining between them. CDR3 length: 12 amino acids. CDR1 and CDR2 from the germline V gene are SGHTA and FQGNSA. The CDR3: CASSLDSTEQFF. CDR3 DNA sequence: TGTGCCAGCAGCCTAGACAGTACTGAGCAGTTCTTC. Filled out from reference TRBV7-2 and TRBJ2-1, the complete variable domain reads GAGVSQSPSNKVTEKGKDVELRCDPISGHTALYWYRQSLGQGLEFLIYFQGNSAPDKSGLPSDRFSAERTGGSVSTLTIQRTQQEDSAVYLCASSLDSTEQFFGPGTRLTVL.

This clonotype was seen at least ten times. The chain has TRBV6-1 and TRBJ2-7; weak D call: TRBD2 (5 bases). V gave up 7 bases and J gave up 2 bases, with 15 bases separating them. The CDR3 is 14 residues long. From germline, CDR1 is MNHNS and CDR2 SASEGT. The chain's CDR3 is CASTTLDGTYEQYF. The CDR3 DNA reads TGTGCCAGCACGACCTTGGACGGGACCTACGAGCAGTACTTC.

This clonotype appeared many times. J is TRBJ2-5 and V is TRBV11-2; 8 bases fit TRBD2. The germline V gene encodes CDR1 SGHAT and CDR2 FQNNGV. The CDR3 has 14 residues. The V segment lost 5 bases and the J segment 9 bases; nucleotides outside the gene matches: 11. In DNA, the CDR3 is TGTGCCAGCAGCCCTTTGGGACTAGGGCAGGCCCAGTACTTC. Its protein is CASSPLGLGQAQYF.

The sample holds many counts of this clonotype. J is TRBJ2-2 and V is TRBV18; 9 bases align to TRBD2. The ends lost 1 base at V and 1 base at J; junction bases unmatched: 1. The germline CDR1 and CDR2 sequences are KGHSH and LQKENI. CDR3 size: 16 residues. Written as DNA, the CDR3 is TGTGCCAGCTCACCACGAGCGGGAGGGAACACCGGGGAGCTGTTTTTT. Residues: CASSPRAGGNTGELFF. Combining the CDR3 with reference TRBV18 and TRBJ2-2 gives the whole variable domain NAGVMQNPRHLVRRRGQEARLRCSPMKGHSHVYWYRQLPEEGLKFMVYLQKENIIDESGMPKERFSAEFPKEGPSILRIQQVVRGDSAAYFCASSPRAGGNTGELFFGEGSRLTVL.

Ten or more counts support this clonotype. The CDR3 loop reads CASSRMVATNEKLFF. As DNA, the CDR3 is TGTGCCAGCTCCCGCATGGTCGCAACTAATGAAAAACTGTTTTTT. This sequence joins TRBV18 and TRBJ1-4; D remains ambiguous. The CDR3 sequence is 15 residues long. In germline, CDR1 is KGHSH, CDR2 LQKENI. V was trimmed by 6 bases and J by 0 bases, leaving 11 bases between them.

In its sample, this clonotype was seen a few times. V and J are TRBV2 and TRBJ2-4; D is ambiguous. V was pared by 1 base and J by 9 bases, with 13 bases between. Germline lookup yields CDR1 SNHLY and CDR2 FYNNEI. There are 14 residues in the CDR3. CDR3 in amino acids: CASSEERPPGIQYF. The CDR3 coding sequence is TGTGCCAGCAGTGAAGAGCGCCCCCCAGGCATTCAGTACTTC.

This clonotype turned up a few times. The chain links TRBV2 to TRBJ1-2; TRBD1 might be the D (5 bases). The ends were cut back, 6 bases at V and 2 bases at J, with 10 bases in the middle. The CDR3 has 13 residues. CDR1 and CDR2 from the germline V gene are SNHLY and FYNNEI. CDR3 sequence: CASRGRVNYGYTF. The CDR3 region has the DNA TGTGCCAGCAGGGGCAGGGTGAACTATGGCTACACCTTC.

In its sample, this clonotype was seen many times. The chain has TRBV12-1 and TRBJ2-3. TRBV12-1 constitutes a pseudogene. This CDR3 has 15 residues. The CDR3 nucleotides read TGTGCCAGCAGCCCGTCGGGTCCTGACACAGATACGCAGTATTTT. The encoded protein is CASSPSGPDTDTQYF.

At least ten counts were recorded for this clonotype. The chain links TRBV12-3 or TRBV12-4 to TRBJ2-3; possible D gene TRBD2, 5 bases. Trimming pared 7 bases from V and 5 bases from J, leaving 10 bases between. CDR3 size: 12 residues. The CDR3 sequence is CASNNGRDTQYF. For the CDR3, the DNA is TGTGCCAGCAACAATGGGAGAGATACGCAGTATTTT.

This clonotype was found a few times. The chain has TRBV6-5 and TRBJ1-2, with TRBD1 identical over 9 bases. The V and J ends lost 5 bases and 5 bases, in that order; junction bases with no gene match: 9. In germline, CDR1 is MNHEY, CDR2 SVGAGI. The CDR3 spans 15 residues. CDR3 nucleotide sequence: TGTGCCAGCAGTCCGGGACAGGGCTTGCCTTATGGCTACACCTTC. It codes for CASSPGQGLPYGYTF.

This clonotype was counted many times. The chain employs TRBV11-2 and TRBJ2-2; D unresolved. Germline CDR1 and CDR2: SGHAT and FQNNGV. This CDR3 spans 16 amino acids. V was trimmed by 5 bases and J by 4 bases, leaving 17 bases between them. This CDR3 reads CASSQQASRGTGELFF. The CDR3 DNA reads TGTGCCAGCAGCCAGCAGGCTAGTCGAGGCACCGGGGAGCTGTTTTTT. Based on the CDR3 plus reference TRBV11-2 and TRBJ2-2, the full variable domain is EAGVAQSPRYKIIEKRQSVAFWCNPISGHATLYWYQQILGQGPKLLIQFQNNGVVDDSQLPKDRFSAERLKGVDSTLKIQPAKLEDSAVYLCASSQQASRGTGELFFGEGSRLTVL.

This clonotype was recorded many times. The V and J genes are TRBV6-5 and TRBJ2-3; 9 bases match TRBD2. V dropped 2 bases and J dropped 4; count of bases not matched to a gene: 10. This CDR3 region has 17 residues. Germline V gene data show CDR1 as MNHEY and CDR2 as SVGAGI. CDR3 sequence: CASSYMIAGGRSDTQYF. The CDR3 DNA sequence: TGTGCCAGCAGTTACATGATCGCGGGAGGGCGGTCAGATACGCAGTATTTT.

Worth noting for this clonotype: A clone one base away is much larger, so this may be a read error. The chain uses TRBV20-1 and TRBJ1-4, with D perhaps matching TRBD1 (6 bases). Between the trimmed V and J ends, which lost 8 bases and 4 bases, there was a span of 20 bases. This CDR3 has 15 residues. Germline CDR1 is DFQATT and CDR2 is SNEGSKA (reference sequence). Here the CDR3 reads CSTQSPGRGNEKLFF. In DNA form, the CDR3 reads TGCAGTACCCAATCCCCCGGCAGGGGTAATGAAAAACTGTTTTTT.

This clonotype was counted at least ten times. Relative to the germline gene, one junction end is altered; a read error may explain this. The V and J genes are TRBV12-3 or TRBV12-4 and TRBJ1-5; D is uncertain. The CDR3 totals 12 residues. CDR3 sequence: CASSLSDQPQHF. The DNA of the CDR3 is TGTGCCAGCAGCCTTAGCGATCAGCCCCAGCATTTT.

This clonotype was observed at least ten times. This rearrangement joins TRBV12-3 or TRBV12-4 to TRBJ1-5, with D unresolved. Trimming removed 4 bases at V and 3 bases at J, with 4 bases between. The CDR3 spans 12 residues. This chain's CDR3 is CASSSVNQPQHF. CDR3 bases: TGTGCCAGCAGTTCGGTCAATCAGCCCCAGCATTTT.

A few counts support this clonotype. The chain carries TRBV6-1 and TRBJ1-5; D ambiguous. Trimming cost V 5 bases and J 7 bases, with 18 bases left between them. Germline CDR1 MNHNS, CDR2 SASEGT. The CDR3 runs to 15 residues. The CDR3: CASSFDTTLLQPQHF. CDR3 nucleotides: TGTGCCAGCAGTTTTGACACAACCCTGCTACAGCCCCAGCATTTT.

The rearrangement uses TRBV12-3 or TRBV12-4 and TRBJ1-2, with a tentative D call TRBD1 (6 bases). There are 15 residues in the CDR3. V lost 5 bases to trimming and J lost 1 base, with 14 bases between them. The CDR3 sequence: CASSINFRGNYGYTF. The CDR3 coding sequence is TGTGCCAGCAGTATAAACTTCAGGGGTAACTATGGCTACACCTTC.

The gene calls are TRBV7-2 and TRBJ2-3; D gene unclear. Germline CDR1 reads SGHTA; CDR2 reads FQGNSA. The CDR3 loop spans 10 amino acids. The germline V and J ends were trimmed by 9 bases and 2 bases, with 3 bases remaining between them. Here the CDR3 reads CARVTDTQYF. The CDR3, as DNA: TGTGCCAGGGTCACAGATACGCAGTATTTT.

This clonotype was detected a few times. This chain connects TRBV7-9 to TRBJ1-2, with D unresolved. The CDR3 sequence is 13 residues long. Trimming removed 7 bases from V and 5 bases from J, with 14 bases in between. Looked up from germline, CDR1 is SEHNR and CDR2 is FQNEAQ (reference sequence). CDR3 nucleotides: TGTGCCAGCACCGATGGGAGTCTTTATGGCTACACCTTC. Protein sequence: CASTDGSLYGYTF. The full variable domain, completed using reference TRBV7-9 and TRBJ1-2, is DTGVSQNPRHKITKRGQNVTFRCDPISEHNRLYWYRQTLGQGPEFLTYFQNEAQLEKSRLLSDRFSAERPKGSFSTLEIQRTEQGDSAMYLCASTDGSLYGYTFGSGTRLTVV.

This chain joins TRBV28 and TRBJ2-7; D uncertain. The CDR3 contains 10 residues. CDR1 and CDR2 from the germline V gene are MDHEN and SYDVKM. Trimming shortened V by 2 bases and J by 6 bases, and 2 bases separated the two germline ends. CDR3 protein: CASSLTEQYF. DNA of the CDR3: TGTGCCAGCAGTTTAACCGAGCAGTACTTC.